Following are 30 T cell receptor beta chains from one sample sequenced in a study of shared clonotypes between healthy human individuals. Some clones are missing from TCRdb's copy, which holds only in-frame ones; the method was immunoSEQ multiplex PCR. The sample contains about 510,000 clones, about 96% of which appear only once. The sequenced sample was naive CD4+ T cells sorted from blood. Subset meaning: CD45RA+ positively selected. The receptors stem from a woman between 25 and 40 years old in good health.

This sequence joins TRBV10-3 and TRBJ2-7; 8 nucleotides line up with TRBD1. The CDR3 is 14 amino acids. Germline CDR1 reads ENHRY; CDR2 reads SYGVKD. With V trimmed by 4 bases and J by 6 bases, 8 bases remained unmatched. CDR3 bases: TGTGCCATCAGTGCCCCCGGACAGGGTGGCGAGCAGTACTTC. Residues: CAISAPGQGGEQYF.

The gene calls are TRBV27 and TRBJ1-3; D is ambiguous. The CDR3 is made up of 15 amino acids. Germline lookup yields CDR1 MNHEY and CDR2 SMNVEV (reference sequence). V was clipped by 6 bases and J by 4 bases, with 16 bases between them. The CDR3 nucleotides are TGTGCCAGCAGACGAAAACTAGGAGCGGGAAACACCATATATTTT. This sequence encodes CASRRKLGAGNTIYF.

In this sample, this clone turned up a few times. The chain is built from TRBV2 and TRBJ1-5; D gene unclear. Germline loops: CDR1 SNHLY, CDR2 FYNNEI. The CDR3 extends over 13 amino acids. Trimming pared 5 bases from V and 3 bases from J, leaving 8 bases between. CDR3 protein: CASSTENNQPQHF. CDR3 DNA sequence: TGTGCCAGCAGTACAGAGAACAATCAGCCCCAGCATTTT.

The rearrangement links TRBV5-1 to TRBJ1-1; no reliable D call. V shed 3 bases and J shed 1 base, with 16 bases lying between them. The CDR3 is made up of 16 amino acids. Germline CDR1 is SGHRS and CDR2 is YFSETQ. This CDR3 reads CASSSIPQTANTEAFF. The CDR3 coding sequence is TGCGCCAGCAGCTCGATCCCCCAAACAGCGAACACTGAAGCTTTCTTT.

The J gene is TRBJ1-5, the V gene TRBV29-1; no firm D call. CDR1 is SQVTM and CDR2 is ANQGSEA in the germline V gene. This CDR3 is 16 amino acids long. The ends were cut back, 8 bases at V and 2 bases at J, with 22 bases in the middle. DNA for the CDR3: TGCAGCCCGTTTAGCCGCTCGAGTTGGGGCAATCAGCCCCAGCATTTT. It codes for CSPFSRSSWGNQPQHF.

This chain links TRBV28 with TRBJ2-5, with D perhaps matching TRBD1 (6 bases). Per germline, CDR1 MDHEN and CDR2 SYDVKM. The CDR3 runs to 11 residues. Trimming removed 11 bases from V and 5 bases from J, with 12 bases in between. The CDR3 loop is CAARDKETQYF. The CDR3 DNA sequence: TGTGCCGCGAGGGACAAGGAGACCCAGTACTTC.

The chain recombines TRBV6-1 with TRBJ2-1; D not certain. Germline V lookup: CDR1 MNHNS, CDR2 SASEGT. The CDR3 is 15 amino acids. Deletions cut 5 bases from V and 0 bases from J, with 11 bases between. The CDR3: CASSPTISSYNEQFF. CDR3 bases: TGTGCCAGCAGTCCGACCATTAGCTCCTACAATGAGCAGTTCTTC.

The CDR3 DNA reads TGCAGCGCACAGACTAGCGGCCCCTACGAGCAGTACTTC. Residues: CSAQTSGPYEQYF. V usage is TRBV29-1 and J usage is TRBJ2-7, with 9 bases lining up with TRBD2. Germline trimming cut 7 bases from V and 2 bases from J; bases unmatched to any gene: 6. The CDR3 runs 13 residues. From germline, CDR1 is SQVTM and CDR2 ANQGSEA.

The rearrangement links TRBV4-1 to TRBJ2-7, with 10 bases fitting TRBD2. The CDR3 totals 17 residues. In germline, CDR1 is MGHRA, CDR2 YSYEKL. Trimming took 0 bases from V and 4 from J; bases not matched to a gene: 9. CDR3 nucleotide sequence: TGCGCCAGCAGCCAAGAGGAGGTAGCGGGAGGAGATTACGAGCAGTACTTC. Protein product: CASSQEEVAGGDYEQYF.

The chain employs TRBV18 and TRBJ1-1; D perhaps matches TRBD1 (5 bases). The CDR3 consists of 15 residues. Per the germline V gene, CDR1 is KGHSH and CDR2 is LQKENI. Trimming shortened V by 8 bases and J by 1 base, and 17 bases separated the two germline ends. CDR3 bases: TGTGCCAGCAGGATCAGGGAAGGAGGGAACACTGAAGCTTTCTTT. As protein: CASRIREGGNTEAFF.

In this sample, this clone turned up once. The chain couples TRBV5-6 to TRBJ2-5; no clear D gene. The CDR3 has 15 residues. Trimming took off 1 base at V and 0 bases at J, with 10 bases between the two ends. Germline V gene sequence: CDR1 SGHDT, CDR2 YYEEEE. For the CDR3, the DNA is TGTGCCAGCAGCTTGAGGCAGGTGTACCAAGAGACCCAGTACTTC. It yields the protein CASSLRQVYQETQYF.

The chain combines TRBV12-2 with TRBJ2-7; the D call TRBD2 from the table was never checked on the DNA. TRBV12-2 is flagged as a pseudogene. The CDR3 covers 15 residues. The CDR3 spells CASRPRLAGPDEQYF. The DNA of the CDR3 is TGTGCAAGTCGCCCGCGACTAGCGGGACCGGATGAGCAGTACTTC.

V and J are TRBV28 and TRBJ1-1; D is undetermined. Germline V gene sequence: CDR1 MDHEN, CDR2 SYDVKM. The CDR3 loop spans 11 amino acids. V lost 2 bases, J lost 9 bases, and 7 bases lay in between. This CDR3 reads CASSLDLKAFF. The CDR3 bases are TGTGCCAGCAGTTTAGATTTGAAAGCTTTCTTT.

The V and J genes are TRBV28 and TRBJ1-4, with no clear D. With 2 bases removed from V and 7 bases from J, the gap between germline ends came to 5 bases. The CDR3 contains 12 residues. CDR1 and CDR2 from the germline V gene are MDHEN and SYDVKM. The CDR3 region is CASSLDLEKLFF. DNA of the CDR3: TGTGCCAGCAGTTTAGATCTTGAAAAACTGTTTTTT.

V gene TRBV5-1 combines with J gene TRBJ2-7, with a weak D call TRBD1 (6 bases). V was shortened by 2 bases and J by 3 bases, with 15 bases between the two germline ends. CDR3 size: 15 residues. Germline CDR1 SGHRS, CDR2 YFSETQ. DNA of the CDR3: TGCGCCAGCAGCTTTTTGCCAGGGGCCCTCTACGAGCAGTACTTC. Translated: CASSFLPGALYEQYF.

The chain joins TRBV28 to TRBJ1-5; the match to TRBD1 covers 9 bases. The CDR3 runs 15 residues. Per germline, CDR1 MDHEN and CDR2 SYDVKM. V lost 1 base and J lost 5; bases outside the gene matches: 3. The CDR3 region is CASSLLGQGHQPQHF. DNA for the CDR3: TGTGCCAGCAGTTTATTAGGACAGGGGCATCAGCCCCAGCATTTT.

The chain employs TRBV5-4 and TRBJ2-7; perhaps TRBD2 as D (5 bases). From germline, CDR1 is SGHNT and CDR2 YYREEE (reference sequence). The CDR3 sequence is 15 residues long. Between the trimmed V and J ends, which lost 4 bases and 7 bases, there was a span of 21 bases. CDR3 sequence (DNA): TGTGCCAGCAGCCCCGGGGATACAGAGCCTTGGGAGCAGTACTTC. Residues: CASSPGDTEPWEQYF. The full variable domain, rest sourced from reference TRBV5-4 and TRBJ2-7, is ETGVTQSPTHLIKTRGQQVTLRCSSQSGHNTVSWYQQALGQGPQFIFQYYREEENGRGNFPPRFSGLQFPNYSSELNVNALELDDSALYLCASSPGDTEPWEQYFGPGTRLTVT.

The chain joins TRBV11-3 to TRBJ2-3; no clear D. CDR1 is SGHNT and CDR2 is YENEEA in the germline V gene. Trimming stripped 5 bases from V and 0 bases from J, with 9 bases between. The CDR3 runs 14 residues. This CDR3 is CASSSMTSTDTQYF. The DNA of the CDR3 is TGTGCCAGCAGCAGTATGACTAGCACAGATACGCAGTATTTT.

The J gene is TRBJ1-1, the V gene TRBV6-6; 9 bases fit TRBD1. This CDR3 is 14 amino acids long. Germline CDR1 MNHNY, CDR2 SVGAGI (reference sequence). V shed 10 bases and J 5 bases; nucleotides not matched to a gene: 11. The CDR3 loop reads CATSGQGHGTEAFF. DNA of the CDR3: TGTGCCACTTCCGGACAGGGGCATGGTACTGAAGCTTTCTTT.

The chain combines TRBV28 with TRBJ2-7, with 8 bases lining up with TRBD2. CDR1 and CDR2 (germline): MDHEN, SYDVKM. V lost 7 bases and J lost 2; bases outside the gene matches: 10. The CDR3 runs to 15 residues. CDR3 in amino acids: CASTPGGRRTYEQYF. In DNA form, the CDR3 reads TGTGCCAGCACCCCCGGCGGGAGGCGGACCTACGAGCAGTACTTC.

The chain uses TRBV28 and TRBJ1-1, with TRBD1 matching 9 bases. The CDR3 length is 14 residues. Per the germline V gene, CDR1 is MDHEN and CDR2 is SYDVKM. V was clipped by 7 bases and J by 0 bases; unmatched bases: 3. CDR3 sequence reads: CASTGQGVNTEAFF. CDR3 sequence (DNA): TGTGCCAGCACGGGACAGGGTGTGAACACTGAAGCTTTCTTT.

The rearrangement uses TRBV30 and TRBJ2-3; D is unclear. Between the trimmed V and J ends, which lost 1 base and 2 bases, there was a span of 16 bases. Germline assignment: CDR1 GTSNPN and CDR2 SVGIG (reference sequence). This CDR3 comprises 16 residues. CDR3 sequence (DNA): TGTGCCTGGAGTGCCCCGGGTATGTGGCCCACAGATACGCAGTATTTT. This gives the protein CAWSAPGMWPTDTQYF. Drawing the rest from reference TRBV30 and TRBJ2-3, the complete variable domain is SQTIHQWPATLVQPVGSPLSLECTVEGTSNPNLYWYRQAAGRGLQLLFYSVGIGQISSEVPQNLSASRPQDRQFILSSKKLLLSDSGFYLCAWSAPGMWPTDTQYFGPGTRLTVL.

The chain has TRBV18 and TRBJ1-4; D not resolved. The CDR3 contains 16 residues. Germline V gene lookup returns CDR1 KGHSH and CDR2 LQKENI. Trimming left V 2 bases short and J 5 bases short, with 15 bases between. The CDR3 is CASSPRTLVGNEKLFF. DNA for the CDR3: TGTGCCAGCTCACCAAGGACTCTCGTGGGGAATGAAAAACTGTTTTTT.

The rearrangement joins TRBV19 to TRBJ2-7, with D maybe TRBD2 (5 bases). Germline V gene sequence: CDR1 LNHDA, CDR2 SQIVND (reference sequence). The CDR3 totals 14 residues. Between the trimmed V and J ends, which lost 1 base and 4 bases, there was a span of 11 bases. DNA of the CDR3: TGTGCCAGTAGTATAGCGGAGCGGAAGTACGAGCAGTACTTC. It yields the protein CASSIAERKYEQYF.

This chain uses TRBV28 with TRBJ2-7; 7 bases are shared with TRBD2. The germline V gene encodes CDR1 MDHEN and CDR2 SYDVKM. CDR3 size: 13 residues. The V and J ends lost 3 bases and 7 bases, in that order; junction bases with no gene match: 6. The CDR3 region has the DNA TGTGCCAGCAGTTTGGGGACTAACCTTGAGCAGTACTTC. Protein product: CASSLGTNLEQYF.

The genes are TRBV18 and TRBJ1-5; D ambiguous. The CDR3 has 16 amino acids. Trimming removed 3 bases from V and 0 bases from J, with 12 bases in between. Germline values: CDR1 KGHSH, CDR2 LQKENI. The CDR3 nucleotides are TGTGCCAGCTCACCTGGGCAGACACTTAGCAATCAGCCCCAGCATTTT. Translation gives CASSPGQTLSNQPQHF.

V and J are TRBV29-1 and TRBJ1-2, with TRBD1 matching 12 bases. Germline V gene sequence: CDR1 SQVTM, CDR2 ANQGSEA. V lost 4 bases to trimming and J lost 8 bases; unmatched junction nucleotides: 5. This CDR3 is 13 amino acids long. CDR3 sequence (DNA): TGCAGCGTTGCCGGGACAGGGGGCCGGGGCTACACCTTC. It codes for CSVAGTGGRGYTF.

The chain joins TRBV11-1 to TRBJ2-7; maybe TRBD2 (6 bases). The CDR3 runs to 13 residues. V gave up 3 bases and J gave up 0 bases, with 6 bases separating them. Germline V gene data show CDR1 as SGHAT and CDR2 as FQDESV (reference sequence). The CDR3 reads CASSFGSSYEQYF. The CDR3 nucleotides are TGTGCCAGCAGCTTCGGGAGCTCCTACGAGCAGTACTTC.

This clone was seen more than once but under ten times. The chain is built from TRBV14 and TRBJ1-2; 7 positions match TRBD1. The CDR3 covers 15 residues. Per germline, CDR1 SGHDN and CDR2 FVKESK. V lost 2 bases to trimming and J lost 5 bases; unmatched junction nucleotides: 8. In DNA form, the CDR3 reads TGTGCCAGCAGCCAAAACAGGGGCTACCCTTATGGCTACACCTTC. It encodes CASSQNRGYPYGYTF. The full variable domain, in which reference TRBV14 and TRBJ1-2 provide the parts outside the CDR3, is EAGVTQFPSHSVIEKGQTVTLRCDPISGHDNLYWYRRVMGKEIKFLLHFVKESKQDESGMPNNRFLAERTGGTYSTLKVQPAELEDSGVYFCASSQNRGYPYGYTFGSGTRLTVV.

The rearrangement links TRBV4-1 to TRBJ1-4; D ambiguous. Per germline, CDR1 MGHRA and CDR2 YSYEKL. Trimming took off 4 bases at V and 5 bases at J, with 14 bases between the two ends. This CDR3 has 15 amino acids. The CDR3 DNA reads as TGCGCCAGCAGCCCCCCACATGGAAAAAATGAAAAACTGTTTTTT. Protein sequence: CASSPPHGKNEKLFF.